The 25 T cell receptor beta chains given below trace back to one sample, sequenced in a study of blood T cell repertoires in COVID-19 (dated by TCRdb to 2020 to 2022). Library preparation was by the immunoSEQ multiplex PCR assay. TCRdb re-hosts the immuneACCESS table, in-frame sequences only. Its copies lack some clones; in the studies checked, an unresolved V gene accounts for under half of them, and the cause for the rest is not known. This sample gives 250,000 to 350,000 clones in total; 70% to 90% of them show up just once. The ten largest clones take up more than 4% of the sample. The material sequenced was PBMCs or T cells enriched from blood (not recorded which). These receptors all come from a woman aged 25 to 39 who had recovered from COVID-19.

The gene calls are TRBV24-1 and TRBJ2-1, with 11 bases lining up with TRBD2. The germline V gene has CDR1 KGHDR and CDR2 SFDVKD. The junction had 5 bases not matched to a gene; V was cut back by 7 bases and J by 7 bases. The CDR3 covers 14 residues. CDR3 loop: CATSLAGGSNEQFF. The CDR3, as DNA: TGTGCCACCAGCCTAGCGGGGGGCTCTAATGAGCAGTTCTTC.

The chain links TRBV29-1 to TRBJ1-4; possibly TRBD1 for D (5 bases). Germline lookup yields CDR1 SQVTM and CDR2 ANQGSEA. V lost 6 bases to trimming and J lost 2 bases, with 10 bases between them. The CDR3 has 13 residues. The CDR3 DNA reads TGCAGCGTGAAGGGGCGGACTAATGAAAAACTGTTTTTT. It encodes CSVKGRTNEKLFF.

The chain links TRBV28 to TRBJ2-7; a possible D gene is TRBD1 (7 bases). CDR3 size: 14 residues. Per the germline V gene, CDR1 is MDHEN and CDR2 is SYDVKM. V lost 2 bases, J lost 0 bases, and 8 bases lay in between. The chain's CDR3 is CASSLQGGSYEQYF. As DNA, the CDR3 is TGTGCCAGCAGTTTACAGGGGGGCTCCTACGAGCAGTACTTC.

This clone was observed a few times. The chain carries TRBV10-3 and TRBJ1-6; D is perhaps TRBD1 (5 bases). V lost 6 bases and J lost 10, with 16 bases in between. Germline V gene sequence: CDR1 ENHRY, CDR2 SYGVKD. The CDR3 spans 14 residues. CDR3 amino acids: CAISQGLRSSPLHF. The CDR3 DNA is TGTGCCATCAGCCAGGGTCTCCGTAGCTCACCCCTCCACTTT.

V usage is TRBV29-1 and J usage is TRBJ2-1; 7 bases are shared with TRBD2. CDR3 length equals 14 residues. V lost 7 bases to trimming and J lost 6 bases; unmatched junction nucleotides: 12. The V gene's germline CDR1 is SQVTM and CDR2 ANQGSEA. CDR3: CSASASGRTNEQFF. The CDR3, as DNA: TGCAGCGCCTCAGCTAGCGGCCGGACCAATGAGCAGTTCTTC.

This clone appeared once. The rearrangement uses TRBV30 and TRBJ2-2; TRBD1 matches at 11 bases. With V trimmed by 2 bases and J by 6 bases, 11 bases remained unmatched. Looked up from germline, CDR1 is GTSNPN and CDR2 is SVGIG (reference sequence). The CDR3 runs to 17 residues. CDR3 DNA: TGTGCCTGGAGTCGTACTACTCCGGGACAGGGGGCCGGGGAGCTGTTTTTT. Its translation is CAWSRTTPGQGAGELFF.

This clone was seen only once. The chain combines TRBV5-1 with TRBJ2-3; 8 bases fit TRBD2. V trimming: 7 bases; J trimming: 5 bases; junction bases outside the gene matches: 9. Germline loops: CDR1 SGHRS, CDR2 YFSETQ. The CDR3 consists of 14 residues. CDR3: CASGNLAGKDTQYF. For the CDR3, the DNA is TGCGCCAGCGGGAATTTAGCGGGAAAAGATACGCAGTATTTT.

A note on this clone: The same CDR3 also results from other DNA sequences found in this sample. The chain links TRBV5-1 to TRBJ1-2, with 10 positions matching TRBD1. Trimming took 0 bases from V and 8 from J; bases not matched to a gene: 4. Germline V gene lookup returns CDR1 SGHRS and CDR2 YFSETQ. The CDR3 loop spans 14 amino acids. The CDR3 DNA reads TGCGCCAGCAGCTTGGGACAGGGGGCGCGAGGCTACACCTTC. Amino acids: CASSLGQGARGYTF. Combining the CDR3 with reference TRBV5-1 and TRBJ1-2 gives the whole variable domain KAGVTQTPRYLIKTRGQQVTLSCSPISGHRSVSWYQQTPGQGLQFLFEYFSETQRNKGNFPGRFSGRQFSNSRSEMNVSTLELGDSALYLCASSLGQGARGYTFGSGTRLTVV.

The gene calls are TRBV20-1 and TRBJ1-5; tentatively, D is TRBD1 (5 bases). The CDR3 contains 14 residues. Germline-derived CDR1 and CDR2 are DFQATT and SNEGSKA (reference sequence). Deletions cut 3 bases from V and 3 bases from J, with 12 bases between. CDR3 DNA: TGCAGTGCTAGTAGCAGGGATAACAATCAGCCCCAGCATTTT. Residues: CSASSRDNNQPQHF.

V gene TRBV5-1 combines with J gene TRBJ1-1, with D possibly matching TRBD1 (5 bases). Germline V gene lookup returns CDR1 SGHRS and CDR2 YFSETQ. Trimming removed 4 bases at V and 6 bases at J, with 13 bases between. CDR3 size: 13 residues. CDR3 coding DNA: TGCGCCAGCAGCGGTTGGGGCTCGGCTGAAGCTTTCTTT. Encoded protein: CASSGWGSAEAFF.

The rearrangement links TRBV5-6 to TRBJ2-7; maybe TRBD2 (5 bases). CDR3 length equals 15 residues. V was clipped by 0 bases and J by 1 base, with 11 bases between them. Germline V gene data show CDR1 as SGHDT and CDR2 as YYEEEE. Here the CDR3 reads CASSLVANPSYEQYF. The CDR3 region has the DNA TGTGCCAGCAGCTTGGTAGCGAATCCGTCCTACGAGCAGTACTTC.

This rearrangement joins TRBV4-1 to TRBJ1-2, with 10 positions matching TRBD1. CDR3 length equals 16 residues. Germline CDR1 reads MGHRA; CDR2 reads YSYEKL. V was clipped by 4 bases and J by 4 bases; unmatched bases: 9. DNA for the CDR3: TGCGCCAGCAGCCCCCAATTGGGACAGGGGACCTATGGCTACACCTTC. Encoded protein: CASSPQLGQGTYGYTF.

This CDR3 is CASSLLQEGYSNQPQHF. The CDR3 nucleotides are TGTGCCAGCAGTTTACTACAGGAGGGATATAGCAATCAGCCCCAGCATTTT. The chain employs TRBV28 and TRBJ1-5, with D possibly matching TRBD1 (5 bases). The CDR3 loop spans 17 amino acids. Trimming took 2 bases from V and 0 from J, leaving 14 bases between them. Germline V lookup: CDR1 MDHEN, CDR2 SYDVKM.

The rearrangement links TRBV28 to TRBJ2-7; maybe TRBD1 (5 bases). Germline loops: CDR1 MDHEN, CDR2 SYDVKM. V lost 6 bases and J 0 bases, leaving 9 bases between the germline ends. The CDR3 is 13 amino acids. CDR3 region: CASRETASYEQYF. The CDR3, as DNA: TGTGCCAGCAGGGAGACAGCCTCCTACGAGCAGTACTTC.

This clone was seen more than once but under ten times. The rearrangement links TRBV30 to TRBJ2-3, with 9 bases identical to TRBD1. CDR1 and CDR2 (germline): GTSNPN, SVGIG (reference sequence). The trim removed 3 bases at V and 2 bases at J, leaving 3 bases unmatched. This CDR3 has 14 residues. The CDR3, as DNA: TGTGCCTGGAGGGGACAGGGCCCCACAGATACGCAGTATTTT. This codes for CAWRGQGPTDTQYF.

The V gene is TRBV7-9, the J gene TRBJ1-2; the D gene is possibly TRBD1 (5 bases). The V gene lost 4 bases and the J gene lost 8 bases, with 14 bases spanning the gap. Germline CDR1 reads SEHNR; CDR2 reads FQNEAQ (reference sequence). The CDR3 spans 13 residues. The CDR3 DNA is TGTGCCAGCAGCTCAGCATGGGCAGGGGGCTACACCTTC. Its translation: CASSSAWAGGYTF.

This clone came up once. The rearrangement links TRBV28 to TRBJ1-5; TRBD1 matches at 7 bases. CDR3 length equals 15 residues. Germline assignment: CDR1 MDHEN and CDR2 SYDVKM. The ends lost 6 bases at V and 6 bases at J; junction bases unmatched: 11. CDR3 sequence reads: CASSHSDRVGQPQHF. CDR3 sequence (DNA): TGTGCCAGCAGCCATAGCGACAGGGTGGGTCAGCCCCAGCATTTT.

This clone came up a few times. The chain is built from TRBV11-1 and TRBJ2-7; 7 positions match TRBD1. This CDR3 has 15 residues. Germline V gives CDR1 SGHAT, CDR2 FQDESV (reference sequence). V gave up 4 bases and J gave up 6 bases; unmatched junction bases: 12. DNA of the CDR3: TGTGCCAGCAGCTCAGAGGGGGCAGGTGGTAGCGAGCAGTACTTC. As protein: CASSSEGAGGSEQYF.

This clone was observed once. Different DNA sequences within this sample yield the same CDR3. The V gene is TRBV10-3, the J gene TRBJ1-2; TRBD1 agrees at 9 bases. This CDR3 spans 15 amino acids. Germline V gene lookup returns CDR1 ENHRY and CDR2 SYGVKD. Trimming removed 4 bases from V and 2 bases from J; junction bases left unmatched: 5. The CDR3 nucleotides read TGTGCCATCAGTGGGGGACAGGGCCAAAACTATGGCTACACCTTC. The encoded protein is CAISGGQGQNYGYTF.

The genes are TRBV7-8 and TRBJ2-5; TRBD2 matches at 9 bases. This CDR3 comprises 18 residues. The germline V gene encodes CDR1 SGHVS and CDR2 FQNEAQ. J was trimmed by 3 bases and V by 2 bases; bases with no gene match: 13. The CDR3 here is CASSLLQGRSGRKETQYF. For the CDR3, the DNA is TGTGCCAGCAGCTTATTGCAGGGTCGGAGCGGGAGGAAAGAGACCCAGTACTTC.

This clone has just a few counts. J is TRBJ1-2 and V is TRBV6-5; 9 nucleotides agree with TRBD1. The length of the CDR3 is 14 residues. With 6 bases clipped from V and 8 bases from J, the junction kept 10 bases outside the gene matches. The V gene's germline CDR1 is MNHEY and CDR2 SVGAGI. The CDR3 spells CASSPTGTGHGYTF. CDR3 nucleotide sequence: TGTGCCAGCAGCCCGACCGGGACAGGGCACGGCTACACCTTC.

V gene TRBV11-2 combines with J gene TRBJ2-1, with 7 bases aligning to TRBD2. V lost 1 base, J lost 8 bases, and 5 bases stayed unmatched. This CDR3 has 14 residues. CDR1 is SGHAT, CDR2 FQNNGV, per germline. The chain's CDR3 is CASSLAGRGDEQFF. The CDR3 DNA is TGTGCCAGCAGCTTAGCCGGCCGGGGGGATGAGCAGTTCTTC.

The CDR3 protein is CASSPFRGSNNEQFF. The CDR3 nucleotides are TGTGCCAGCTCACCTTTCCGTGGGAGCAACAATGAGCAGTTCTTC. V gene TRBV18 combines with J gene TRBJ2-1; D is possibly TRBD2 (5 bases). The CDR3 is made up of 15 amino acids. Deletions cut 3 bases from V and 5 bases from J, with 14 bases between. Germline values: CDR1 KGHSH, CDR2 LQKENI.

The chain links TRBV11-3 to TRBJ2-3, with 9 bases lining up with TRBD2. Unmatched junction bases numbered 8, after V lost 6 bases and J lost 4 bases. The CDR3 covers 15 residues. Germline CDR1 is SGHNT and CDR2 is YENEEA. Here the CDR3 reads CASSLTSGTSDTQYF. For the CDR3, the DNA is TGTGCCAGCAGTCTGACTAGCGGAACTTCAGATACGCAGTATTTT.

V gene TRBV4-1 combines with J gene TRBJ1-2, with a tentative D call TRBD1 (6 bases). The V and J ends lost 1 base and 10 bases respectively, with 22 bases between them. Germline V gene lookup returns CDR1 MGHRA and CDR2 YSYEKL. This CDR3 has 16 residues. The CDR3 sequence is CASSQGPRGFLGDYTF. DNA of the CDR3: TGCGCCAGCAGCCAAGGTCCCAGGGGATTCTTAGGGGACTACACCTTC.